This T cell receptor beta chain was captured in a study of T cell responses to AZD1222 COVID-19 vaccine. Repertoires were generated with immunoSEQ multiplex PCR, while TCRdb's copy carries only in-frame clones and drops some. In the table there are around 30,000 clones, about nine tenths of which are singletons. CDR3 size: 16 residues. The germline gives CDR1 SGHNT, CDR2 YYREEE (reference sequence). Trimming took 4 bases from V and 6 from J; bases not matched to a gene: 10. The chain recombines TRBV5-4 with TRBJ2-2, with 9 nucleotides matching TRBD2. The receptor was derived from an adult in good health. Material: peripheral blood, obtained on day 0 of AZD1222 vaccination. The CDR3 nucleotides read TGTGCCAGCAGCCCGACCCAACTAGCGGGTGCCGGGGAGCTGTTTTTT. Residues: CASSPTQLAGAGELFF.